The next 17 T cell receptor beta chains were all read from a single sample in a study of blood T cell repertoires in COVID-19. Here immunoSEQ multiplex PCR was the method, and the copy in TCRdb shows in-frame clones only, minus some. The table lists some 380,000 clones, roughly 86% of them singletons. Input material: PBMCs or T cells enriched from blood (not recorded which). The receptors derive from a man aged 25 to 40 who had recovered from COVID-19.

The V and J genes are TRBV4-2 and TRBJ2-1; no reliable D call. This CDR3 is 15 amino acids long. The V gene lost 0 bases and the J gene lost 7 bases, with 13 bases spanning the gap. CDR1 LGHNA and CDR2 YNFKEQ come from the germline V gene. The CDR3 sequence is CASSQDRPSVNEQFF. CDR3 in DNA: TGTGCCAGCAGCCAAGATAGGCCCAGCGTGAATGAGCAGTTCTTC.

The rearrangement uses TRBV25-1 and TRBJ2-2, with 8 bases matching TRBD1. The V gene end was trimmed by 2 bases and the J gene end by 5 bases; junction bases not matched to a gene: 7. This CDR3 region has 16 residues. Germline CDR1 reads MGHDK; CDR2 reads SYGVNS. The CDR3 protein is CASSETGGVLTGELFF. CDR3 in DNA: TGTGCCAGCAGTGAAACAGGGGGAGTGTTAACCGGGGAGCTGTTTTTT.

J is TRBJ2-2 and V is TRBV6-2 or TRBV6-3; 10 bases match TRBD1. Per the germline V gene, CDR1 is MNHEY and CDR2 is SVGEGT. The V gene end was trimmed by 5 bases and the J gene end by 6 bases; junction bases not matched to a gene: 3. The CDR3 runs 14 residues. CDR3 sequence (DNA): TGTGCCAGCAGTCGACAGGGGGCTCCCGGGGAGCTGTTTTTT. It specifies CASSRQGAPGELFF.

This chain joins TRBV7-2 and TRBJ1-5, with D possibly TRBD1 on 6 matching bases. The CDR3 is made up of 15 amino acids. Germline-derived CDR1 and CDR2 are SGHTA and FQGNSA. Trimming pared 5 bases from V and 4 bases from J, leaving 15 bases between. The CDR3 sequence is CASSPKTGQNQPQHF. The DNA of the CDR3 is TGTGCCAGCAGCCCAAAGACAGGACAGAATCAGCCCCAGCATTTT.

This clone came up a few times. The chain joins TRBV4-1 to TRBJ2-2; D uncertain. The CDR3 totals 11 residues. Per germline, CDR1 MGHRA and CDR2 YSYEKL. Deletions cut 4 bases from V and 8 bases from J, with 5 bases between. The DNA for the CDR3 is TGCGCCAGCAGCCGCACTGGGGAGCTGTTTTTT. Its translation: CASSRTGELFF.

V gene TRBV6-2 or TRBV6-3 combines with J gene TRBJ2-7, with a weak D call TRBD2 (5 bases). The CDR3 loop spans 15 amino acids. Germline loops: CDR1 MNHEY, CDR2 SVGEGT. The V end was cut by 6 bases, the J end by 2 bases, with 17 bases between. Here the CDR3 DNA reads TGTGCCAGCAGCCCCTGGAGGAAGGCGACCTACGAGCAGTACTTC. This sequence encodes CASSPWRKATYEQYF.

V and J are TRBV18 and TRBJ1-4; D is uncertain. V was shortened by 6 bases and J by 0 bases, with 8 bases between the two germline ends. CDR1 KGHSH and CDR2 LQKENI come from the germline V gene. CDR3 length equals 14 residues. For the CDR3, the DNA is TGTGCCAGCTCGGAGGGAGCAACTAATGAAAAACTGTTTTTT. It encodes CASSEGATNEKLFF. The full variable domain, completed using reference TRBV18 and TRBJ1-4, is NAGVMQNPRHLVRRRGQEARLRCSPMKGHSHVYWYRQLPEEGLKFMVYLQKENIIDESGMPKERFSAEFPKEGPSILRIQQVVRGDSAAYFCASSEGATNEKLFFGSGTQLSVL.

This sequence joins TRBV4-2 and TRBJ1-5, with D possibly matching TRBD1 (6 bases). Trimming removed 1 base at V and 4 bases at J, with 8 bases between. CDR1 LGHNA and CDR2 YNFKEQ come from the germline V gene. This CDR3 comprises 14 residues. CDR3 residues: CASSQGQANQPQHF. The CDR3 DNA reads as TGTGCCAGCAGCCAAGGACAGGCGAATCAGCCCCAGCATTTT.

The chain couples TRBV7-9 to TRBJ1-2; tentative D call: TRBD1 (5 bases). In germline, CDR1 is SEHNR, CDR2 FQNEAQ (reference sequence). This CDR3 is built from 15 residues. V was clipped by 1 base and J by 5 bases, with 14 bases between them. The CDR3 sequence is CASSLEAGWRYGYTF. The CDR3 DNA sequence: TGTGCCAGCAGCTTAGAGGCAGGGTGGAGATATGGCTACACCTTC.

The chain joins TRBV29-1 to TRBJ2-5; D unresolved. This CDR3 spans 9 amino acids. Looked up from germline, CDR1 is SQVTM and CDR2 is ANQGSEA. V was trimmed by 6 bases and J by 4 bases, leaving 3 bases between them. The CDR3 loop reads CSVGETQYF. The CDR3 nucleotides are TGCAGCGTCGGAGAGACCCAGTACTTC. Looking up the rest from reference TRBV29-1 and TRBJ2-5 gives the full variable domain: SAVISQKPSRDICQRGTSLTIQCQVDSQVTMMFWYRQQPGQSLTLIATANQGSEATYESGFVIDKFPISRPNLTFSTLTVSNMSPEDSSIYLCSVGETQYFGPGTRLLVL.

The chain has TRBV18 and TRBJ2-5; the D gene is possibly TRBD1 (6 bases). Germline V gene data show CDR1 as KGHSH and CDR2 as LQKENI. The CDR3 totals 15 residues. V was clipped by 2 bases and J by 3 bases, with 13 bases between them. The CDR3 region has the DNA TGTGCCAGCTCACCAGGGGGCTATCGGGAAGAGACCCAGTACTTC. It codes for CASSPGGYREETQYF.

The V gene is TRBV27, the J gene TRBJ2-7; D is perhaps TRBD2 (6 bases). Trimming shortened V by 5 bases and J by 3 bases, and 11 bases separated the two germline ends. Germline V gene lookup returns CDR1 MNHEY and CDR2 SMNVEV (reference sequence). The CDR3 is made up of 13 amino acids. The CDR3 region is CASSPGTLYEQYF. For the CDR3, the DNA is TGTGCCAGCAGTCCGGGGACTCTCTACGAGCAGTACTTC.

The chain links TRBV7-2 to TRBJ2-3, with TRBD2 as a possible D gene (5 bases). V shed 5 bases and J shed 5 bases, with 14 bases lying between them. CDR3 length: 14 amino acids. The germline V gene encodes CDR1 SGHTA and CDR2 FQGNSA. The CDR3 region is CASSRGFEGDTQYF. The CDR3 region has the DNA TGTGCCAGCAGCCGCGGGTTCGAGGGAGATACGCAGTATTTT.

The gene calls are TRBV4-1 and TRBJ1-5, with D possibly being TRBD1 (6 bases). The V and J ends lost 4 bases and 7 bases respectively, with 14 bases between them. CDR1 and CDR2 from the germline V gene are MGHRA and YSYEKL. The CDR3 has 14 residues. In DNA form, the CDR3 reads TGCGCCAGCAGCCCTTTACAGGGAAACCAGCCCCAGCATTTT. The encoded protein is CASSPLQGNQPQHF.

V is TRBV7-8 and J is TRBJ1-3; tentative D call: TRBD1 (5 bases). The CDR3 covers 16 residues. The germline V gene has CDR1 SGHVS and CDR2 FQNEAQ. Trimming cost V 1 base and J 2 bases, with 12 bases left between them. The CDR3 region has the DNA TGTGCCAGCAGCTTAGATGGGGGGACGGCTGGAAACACCATATATTTT. Translating it yields CASSLDGGTAGNTIYF. Combining the CDR3 with reference TRBV7-8 and TRBJ1-3 gives the whole variable domain GAGVSQSPRYKVAKRGQDVALRCDPISGHVSLFWYQQALGQGPEFLTYFQNEAQLDKSGLPSDRFFAERPEGSVSTLKIQRTQQEDSAVYLCASSLDGGTAGNTIYFGEGSWLTVV.

This chain joins TRBV11-2 and TRBJ2-6, with TRBD2 as a possible D gene (6 bases). The CDR3 is 14 residues long. Trimming pared 7 bases from V and 2 bases from J, leaving 9 bases between. The germline V gene has CDR1 SGHAT and CDR2 FQNNGV. The CDR3 nucleotides read TGTGCCAGCACCTCGGGGGCTGGGGCCAACGTCCTGACTTTC. Protein: CASTSGAGANVLTF.

This sequence joins TRBV6-5 and TRBJ1-2; D is possibly TRBD1 (5 bases). This CDR3 spans 15 amino acids. Germline-derived CDR1 and CDR2 are MNHEY and SVGAGI. The V end lost 6 bases, the J end lost 0 bases, and 14 bases lay between the germline ends. Here the CDR3 DNA reads TGTGCCAGCAGGTACCTTACAGGTACTAACTATGGCTACACCTTC. It translates to CASRYLTGTNYGYTF.